These 12 T cell receptor beta chains came from one sample sequenced in a study of cytomegalovirus exposure and HLA in healthy donors. Measured with immunoSEQ multiplex PCR; TCRdb has only the in-frame clones, and not every one. The sample holds 350,000 or so clones, roughly 88% seen once. Sequencing used PBMCs. All receptors come from a woman under 30 in good health and CMV-seronegative.

V usage is TRBV12-5 and J usage is TRBJ2-1; 14 bases are a match to TRBD2. The CDR3 has 16 amino acids. In germline, CDR1 is LGHNT, CDR2 FRNRAP. V was clipped by 5 bases and J by 7 bases; unmatched bases: 7. CDR3 sequence reads: CASGAGTSGSLNEQFF. CDR3 coding DNA: TGTGCTAGTGGTGCCGGGACTAGCGGGAGTTTAAATGAGCAGTTCTTC.

The chain employs TRBV28 and TRBJ2-7, with TRBD2 identical over 10 bases. V shed 2 bases and J 0 bases; nucleotides not matched to a gene: 7. This CDR3 comprises 17 residues. Germline CDR1 and CDR2: MDHEN and SYDVKM. CDR3 coding DNA: TGTGCCAGCAGTTTAACTCGGACTAGCGGAATCTCCTACGAGCAGTACTTC. This sequence encodes CASSLTRTSGISYEQYF.

In DNA, the CDR3 is TGTGCCAGCAGCGGGGGACTAGCGGGAGTTTGGGATACGCAGTATTTT. Translating it yields CASSGGLAGVWDTQYF. The V gene is TRBV11-2, the J gene TRBJ2-3, with TRBD2 matching 14 bases. Germline V lookup: CDR1 SGHAT, CDR2 FQNNGV. After removal of 5 bases from V and 6 bases from J, the junction contained 7 bases not matched to a gene. The length of the CDR3 is 16 residues.

A single count supports this clone. The chain couples TRBV7-3 to TRBJ2-3; 13 bases are shared with TRBD2. Germline V CDR1 and CDR2: SGHTA, FQGTGA. This CDR3 is 17 amino acids long. The trim removed 5 bases at V and 5 bases at J, leaving 10 bases unmatched. The CDR3 region has the DNA TGTGCCAGCAGCGGTCAGCCGGGACTAGCGGGATTAGATACGCAGTATTTT. Protein sequence: CASSGQPGLAGLDTQYF.

The chain recombines TRBV5-1 with TRBJ1-4; possibly TRBD1 for D (5 bases). There are 14 residues in the CDR3. The V and J ends lost 0 bases and 8 bases respectively, with 11 bases between them. Germline V gene sequence: CDR1 SGHRS, CDR2 YFSETQ. CDR3 in DNA: TGCGCCAGCAGCTTGGGAGTAAAGGGGGAAAAACTGTTTTTT. Translating gives CASSLGVKGEKLFF.

The rearrangement links TRBV5-1 to TRBJ2-5; 10 bases line up with TRBD2. The CDR3 covers 16 residues. CDR1 is SGHRS and CDR2 is YFSETQ in the germline V gene. V was clipped by 4 bases and J by 1 base; unmatched bases: 7. The CDR3 region has the DNA TGCGCCAGCAGCCTAGGACTAGCGGCCTCCCAAGAGACCCAGTACTTC. Translating it yields CASSLGLAASQETQYF.

This clone was detected ten times or more. Other DNA sequences within the sample encode an identical CDR3. V usage is TRBV18 and J usage is TRBJ2-7; 9 bases match TRBD1. The germline gives CDR1 KGHSH, CDR2 LQKENI. This CDR3 contains 15 residues. V gave up 3 bases and J gave up 1 base; unmatched junction bases: 4. The CDR3 loop reads CASSPPGQGSYEQYF. CDR3 DNA: TGTGCCAGCTCACCCCCGGGACAGGGATCCTACGAGCAGTACTTC.

The V call is TRBV19, the J call TRBJ2-1; 10 positions match TRBD2. Germline V CDR1 and CDR2: LNHDA, SQIVND (reference sequence). This CDR3 is 17 amino acids long. V gave up 2 bases and J gave up 5 bases; unmatched junction bases: 9. CDR3 coding DNA: TGTGCCAGTAGTATATTCCCCTCTAGCGGGAGCGACAATGAGCAGTTCTTC. Its protein product is CASSIFPSSGSDNEQFF.

V and J are TRBV4-2 and TRBJ2-7; 10 nucleotides agree with TRBD2. Per the germline V gene, CDR1 is LGHNA and CDR2 is YNFKEQ. The CDR3 has 16 residues. The trim removed 0 bases at V and 5 bases at J, leaving 7 bases unmatched. CDR3 region: CASSQDIAGGGNEQYF. CDR3 in DNA: TGTGCCAGCAGCCAAGATATAGCGGGAGGAGGTAACGAGCAGTACTTC.

This sequence joins TRBV27 and TRBJ2-7; 8 positions agree with TRBD2. CDR3 length equals 17 residues. Per germline, CDR1 MNHEY and CDR2 SMNVEV (reference sequence). V lost 5 bases to trimming and J lost 2 bases; unmatched junction nucleotides: 14. The CDR3 reads CASSPGGGSGGPYEQYF. In DNA, the CDR3 is TGTGCCAGCAGTCCGGGAGGGGGTTCGGGGGGACCCTACGAGCAGTACTTC.

This clone has more than one count but fewer than ten. The chain joins TRBV9 to TRBJ1-2, with 9 bases aligning to TRBD1. The CDR3 has 15 amino acids. J was trimmed by 7 bases and V by 3 bases; bases with no gene match: 10. Germline V gene data show CDR1 as SGDLS and CDR2 as YYNGEE. The CDR3 is CASSANRDRESGYTF. The CDR3 region has the DNA TGTGCCAGCAGCGCCAACCGGGACAGGGAGTCTGGCTACACCTTC.

The chain joins TRBV6-6 to TRBJ2-1, with TRBD1 matching 9 bases. Germline trimming cut 7 bases from V and 0 bases from J; bases unmatched to any gene: 4. Germline V gene data show CDR1 as MNHNY and CDR2 as SVGAGI (reference sequence). The CDR3 runs 15 residues. Here the CDR3 reads CASKGTGSSYNEQFF. For the CDR3, the DNA is TGTGCCAGCAAGGGGACAGGGAGCTCCTACAATGAGCAGTTCTTC.